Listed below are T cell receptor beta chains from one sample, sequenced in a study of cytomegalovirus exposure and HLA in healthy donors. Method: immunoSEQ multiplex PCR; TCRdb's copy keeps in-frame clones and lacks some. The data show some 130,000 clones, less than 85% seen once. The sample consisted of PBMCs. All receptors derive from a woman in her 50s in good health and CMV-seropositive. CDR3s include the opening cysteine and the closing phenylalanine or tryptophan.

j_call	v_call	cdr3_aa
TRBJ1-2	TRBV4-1	CASSQEGPAPGGYTF
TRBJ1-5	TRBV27	CASSGNSFNQPQHF
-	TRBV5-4	CASSFGTSGSYEQYF
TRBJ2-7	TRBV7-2	CASSVTAYEQYF
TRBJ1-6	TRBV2	CASSGYDRLNSPLHF
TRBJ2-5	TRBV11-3	CASSTAGTAPRETQYF
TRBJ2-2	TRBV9	CASSVAISPGTGELFF
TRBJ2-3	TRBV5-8	CASSLTENTDTQYF
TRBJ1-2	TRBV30	CARLTGTNYGYTF
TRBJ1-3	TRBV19	CASNPTGSGNTIYF
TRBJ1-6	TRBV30	CAWSGGGALNSPLHF
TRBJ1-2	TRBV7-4	CASSLTANYGYTF
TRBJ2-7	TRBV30	CAWSGNRGYEQYF
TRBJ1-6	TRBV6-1	CASSETRRNSPLHF
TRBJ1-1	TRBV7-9	CASSSSMNTEAFF
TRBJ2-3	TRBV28	CAEGEGGASDTQYF
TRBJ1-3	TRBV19	CASSIIGPISGNTIYF
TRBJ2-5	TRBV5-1	CASSLLADQETQYF
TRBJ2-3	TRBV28	CASSDDSSTDTQYF
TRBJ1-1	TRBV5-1	CATKETAGTEAFF
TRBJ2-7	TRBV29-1	CSVILGLGPRQLDEQYF
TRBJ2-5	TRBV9	CASKQTGGPQETQYF
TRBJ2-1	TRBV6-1	CASFRGTGVRNEQFF
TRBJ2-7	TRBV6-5	CASRSPRGDYEQYF
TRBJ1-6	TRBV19	CASSPTGGHSPLHF
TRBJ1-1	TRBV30	CAWSVLGQNTEAFF
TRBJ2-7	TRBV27	CASSPRRDYIYEQYF
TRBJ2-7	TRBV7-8	CASSLRGDRGGEEQYF
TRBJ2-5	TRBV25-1	CASSGRGQGETQYF
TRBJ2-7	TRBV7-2	CASSWRAGDEQYF
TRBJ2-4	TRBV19	CASTSLGLAPDGGIQYF
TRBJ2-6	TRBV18	CASSPPSSSGANVLTF
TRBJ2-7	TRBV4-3	CASSQGITSYEQYF
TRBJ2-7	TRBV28	CASSSYRGGDEQYF
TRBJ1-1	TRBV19	CASSRDREPMNTEAFF
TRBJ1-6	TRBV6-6	CASTFTGERSSPLHF
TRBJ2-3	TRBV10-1	CASGVSDRGTDTQYF
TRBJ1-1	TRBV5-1	CASSSLGTANTEAFF
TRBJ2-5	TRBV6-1	CASSGGTQETQYF
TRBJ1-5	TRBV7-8	CASSLRQGDQPQHF
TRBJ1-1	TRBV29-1	CSVGTSTVNTEAFF
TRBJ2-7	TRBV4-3	CASSQDWASGGWQYF
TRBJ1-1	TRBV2	CASSGAGVANTEAFF
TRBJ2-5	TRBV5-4	CASSLTSGGRQETQYF
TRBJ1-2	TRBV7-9	CASSLDFSGYGYTF
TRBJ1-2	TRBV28	CASSPQGIYTF
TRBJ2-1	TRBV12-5	CASGLVLAGEIYNEQFF